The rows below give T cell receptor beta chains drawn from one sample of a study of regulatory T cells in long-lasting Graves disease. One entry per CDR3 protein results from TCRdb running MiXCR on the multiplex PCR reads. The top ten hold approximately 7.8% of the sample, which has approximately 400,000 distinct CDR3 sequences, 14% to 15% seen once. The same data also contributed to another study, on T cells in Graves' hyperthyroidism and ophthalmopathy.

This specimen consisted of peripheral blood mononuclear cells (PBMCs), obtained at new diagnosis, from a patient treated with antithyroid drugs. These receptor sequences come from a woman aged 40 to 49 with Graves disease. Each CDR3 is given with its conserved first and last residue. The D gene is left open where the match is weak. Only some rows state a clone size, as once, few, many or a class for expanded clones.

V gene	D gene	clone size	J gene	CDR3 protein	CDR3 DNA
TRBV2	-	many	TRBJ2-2	CASRATTYSGTGELFF	TGTGCCAGCAGAGCGACCACGTATTCGGGGACCGGGGAGCTGTTTTTT
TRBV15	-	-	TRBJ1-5	CATSFATLRQPQHF	TGTGCCACCAGCTTTGCCACCCTCAGACAGCCCCAGCATTTT
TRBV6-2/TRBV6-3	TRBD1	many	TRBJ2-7	CASSRPGQEPYEQYF	TGTGCCAGCAGTCGCCCGGGACAGGAACCCTACGAGCAGTACTTC
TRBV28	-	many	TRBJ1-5	CASSFISNQPQHF	TGTGCCAGCAGTTTTATTAGCAATCAGCCCCAGCATTTT
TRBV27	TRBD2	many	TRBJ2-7	CASSQRPGRGLAGARVSSYEQYF	TGTGCCAGCAGTCAGCGGCCGGGACGGGGACTAGCGGGAGCTCGGGTGAGCTCCTACGAGCAGTACTTC
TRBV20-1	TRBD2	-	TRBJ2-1	CSAGTSIYNEQFF	TGCAGCGCCGGGACTAGTATTTACAATGAGCAGTTCTTC
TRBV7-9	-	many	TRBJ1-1	CASSLVANPEAFF	TGTGCCAGCAGCTTAGTAGCAAATCCTGAAGCTTTCTTT
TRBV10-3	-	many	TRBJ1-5	CAISEFENQPQHF	TGTGCCATCAGTGAGTTTGAGAATCAGCCCCAGCATTTT
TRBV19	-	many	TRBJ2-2	CASMEGVSAGELFF	TGTGCCAGTATGGAGGGAGTCTCTGCCGGGGAGCTGTTTTTT
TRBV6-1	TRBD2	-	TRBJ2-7	CASSRGSGSYEQYF	TGTGCCAGCAGTAGGGGGAGCGGGAGCTACGAGCAGTACTTC
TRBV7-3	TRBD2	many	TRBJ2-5	CASSFQGGRGETQYF	TGTGCCAGCAGCTTCCAGGGCGGGAGGGGGGAGACCCAGTACTTC
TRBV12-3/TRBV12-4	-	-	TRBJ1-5	CASSLGGLNSNQPQHF	TGTGCCAGCAGTTTAGGGGGGTTGAATAGCAATCAGCCCCAGCATTTT
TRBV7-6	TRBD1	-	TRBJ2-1	CASSLGGQVNVNEQFF	TGTGCCAGCAGCTTAGGTGGACAGGTCAATGTCAATGAGCAGTTCTTC
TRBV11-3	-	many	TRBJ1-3	CASSGGNTIYF	TGTGCCAGCAGCGGGGGAAACACCATATATTTT
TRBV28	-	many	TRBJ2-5	CASSFLQGGQETQYF	TGTGCCAGCAGTTTTCTCCAGGGAGGTCAAGAGACCCAGTACTTC
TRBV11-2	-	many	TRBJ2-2	CASSLGQVFSGELFF	TGTGCCAGCAGCTTAGGACAGGTGTTCTCCGGGGAGCTGTTTTTT
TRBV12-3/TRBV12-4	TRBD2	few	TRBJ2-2	CASSLRGGGSRTGELFF	TGTGCCAGCAGTCTCCGGGGAGGCGGGAGTAGGACCGGGGAGCTGTTTTTT
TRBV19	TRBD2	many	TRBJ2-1	CASTSGGSYNEQFF	TGTGCCAGTACTAGCGGCGGCTCCTACAATGAGCAGTTCTTC
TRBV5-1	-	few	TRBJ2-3	CASSLDGNIRDTQYF	TGCGCCAGCAGCCTAGATGGAAACATCCGGGATACGCAGTATTTT
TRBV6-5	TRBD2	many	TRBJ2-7	CASSSGLAGGGPYEQYF	TGTGCCAGCAGTTCGGGACTAGCGGGAGGGGGCCCCTACGAGCAGTACTTC
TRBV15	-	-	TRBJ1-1	CATSRVGRNTEAFF	TGTGCCACCAGCAGAGTAGGACGGAACACTGAAGCTTTCTTT
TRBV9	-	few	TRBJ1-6	CASSPEGGPNSPLHF	TGTGCCAGCAGCCCGGAGGGAGGGCCTAATTCACCCCTCCACTTT
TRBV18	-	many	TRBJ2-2	CASSVGSNTGELFF	TGTGCCAGCAGCGTTGGAAGCAACACCGGGGAGCTGTTTTTT
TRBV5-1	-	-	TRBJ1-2	CASSPDGANYGYTF	TGCGCCAGCAGCCCAGACGGAGCTAACTATGGCTACACCTTC
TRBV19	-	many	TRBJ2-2	CASSLGRVAELFF	TGTGCCAGTAGTCTCGGTAGGGTTGCCGAGCTGTTTTTT
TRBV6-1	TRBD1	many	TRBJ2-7	CASSRDSLSYEQYF	TGTGCCAGCAGCCGGGACAGTCTCTCCTACGAGCAGTACTTC
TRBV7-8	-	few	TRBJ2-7	CASSFLGVAYEQYF	TGTGCCAGCAGCTTTCTAGGGGTAGCCTACGAGCAGTACTTC
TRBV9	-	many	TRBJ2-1	CASSVWGNNEQFF	TGTGCCAGCAGCGTATGGGGAAACAATGAGCAGTTCTTC
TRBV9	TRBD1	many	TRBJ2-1	CASSGRAGGRSNEQFF	TGTGCCAGCAGCGGCCGAGCAGGGGGTCGGAGCAATGAGCAGTTCTTC
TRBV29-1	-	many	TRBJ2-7	CSVLGDSSYEQYF	TGCAGCGTTTTGGGGGATAGCTCCTACGAGCAGTACTTC
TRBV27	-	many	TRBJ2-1	CASSLKGQSSYNEQFF	TGTGCCAGCAGTTTAAAGGGGCAGAGCTCCTACAATGAGCAGTTCTTC
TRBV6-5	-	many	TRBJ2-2	CASSYTYRVGDTGELFF	TGTGCCAGCAGTTACACCTACAGGGTGGGGGACACCGGGGAGCTGTTTTTT
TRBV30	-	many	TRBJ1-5	CAWSDGSNQPQHF	TGTGCCTGGAGTGACGGTAGCAATCAGCCCCAGCATTTT
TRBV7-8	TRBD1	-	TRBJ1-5	CASSLGVYRGHGQPQHF	TGTGCCAGCAGCTTAGGGGTTTATAGGGGGCACGGTCAGCCCCAGCATTTT
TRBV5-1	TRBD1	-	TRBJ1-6	CASRRDATGDNSPLHF	TGCGCCAGCAGAAGAGACGCCACAGGGGATAATTCACCCCTCCACTTT
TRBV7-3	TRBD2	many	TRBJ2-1	CASSLILAGEEQFF	TGTGCCAGCAGCTTAATCCTAGCGGGAGAGGAGCAGTTCTTC
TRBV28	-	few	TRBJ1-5	CASSLWGTGNQPQHF	TGTGCCAGCAGTTTATGGGGTACGGGCAATCAGCCCCAGCATTTT
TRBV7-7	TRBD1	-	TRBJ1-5	CASSLPRPGQATKYSNQPQHF	TGTGCTAGCAGCTTACCAAGGCCGGGACAGGCAACAAAGTATAGCAATCAGCCCCAGCATTTT
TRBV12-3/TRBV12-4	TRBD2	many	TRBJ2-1	CASSLSGSSYDEQFF	TGTGCCAGCAGCCTTAGCGGGAGTTCCTATGATGAGCAGTTCTTC
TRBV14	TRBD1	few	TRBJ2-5	CASSQLDRGKETQYF	TGTGCCAGCAGCCAGCTGGACAGGGGAAAAGAGACCCAGTACTTC
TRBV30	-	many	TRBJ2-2	CAWRKGKGTGELFF	TGTGCCTGGAGAAAGGGGAAGGGCACCGGGGAGCTGTTTTTT
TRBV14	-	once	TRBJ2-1	CASSIKLNFYNEQFF	TGTGCCAGCAGCATTAAGCTGAACTTTTACAATGAGCAGTTCTTC
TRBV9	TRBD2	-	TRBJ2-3	CASSAYSGGTDTQYF	TGTGCCAGCAGCGCCTATAGCGGGGGCACAGATACGCAGTATTTT
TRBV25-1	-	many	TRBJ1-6	CASSEGEYNSPLHF	TGTGCCAGCAGTGAAGGGGAGTATAATTCACCCCTCCACTTT
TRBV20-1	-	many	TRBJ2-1	CSARVKSSYNEQFF	TGCAGTGCTAGAGTCAAGAGCTCCTACAATGAGCAGTTCTTC
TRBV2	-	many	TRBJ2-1	CASEGVRNGEQFF	TGTGCCAGCGAGGGTGTCCGTAACGGTGAGCAGTTCTTC
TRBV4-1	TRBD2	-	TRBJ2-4	CASSRLIVAPGLAQQALAKNIQYF	TGCGCCAGCAGCCGCCTGATTGTGGCCCCGGGACTAGCACAACAGGCTCTAGCCAAAAACATTCAGTACTTC